This is a list of T cell receptor beta chains from one sample in a study of blood T cell repertoires in COVID-19. Generated by immunoSEQ multiplex PCR, the TCRdb table keeps only in-frame clones and is missing some. The data show under 80,000 clones, 70% to 90% seen once. Sequenced input: peripheral blood. Receptors originate from a human donor in a cohort sampled during active COVID-19. Each CDR3 is given with its conserved first and last residue. A D gene is named only where the DNA matches it firmly. Part of the rows lack a size; the others show once, few, many or a class for expanded clones.

J: TRBJ2-1; V: TRBV28; size: .; D: .; DNA: TGTGCCAGCAGTCTCCCGACATCTTACAATGAGCAGTTCTTC; CDR3: CASSLPTSYNEQFF
J: TRBJ2-1; V: TRBV7-8; size: .; D: .; DNA: TGTGCCAGCAGCTTTTGGCCGCGGGGCGATGTAGGTGAGCAGTTCTTC; CDR3: CASSFWPRGDVGEQFF
J: TRBJ2-3; V: TRBV2; size: once; D: .; DNA: TGTGCCAGCAGTGAAGCGGGCACTTCCAAAGATACGCAGTATTTT; CDR3: CASSEAGTSKDTQYF
J: TRBJ2-7; V: TRBV9; size: .; D: TRBD1; DNA: TGTGCCAGCAGCGTTACTGGGACAGGGTTGCACGAGCAGTACTTC; CDR3: CASSVTGTGLHEQYF
J: TRBJ1-4; V: TRBV27; size: .; D: TRBD1; DNA: TGTGCCAGCAGGAACTCCGGGACAGGGGGCGAAAAACTGTTTTTT; CDR3: CASRNSGTGGEKLFF
J: TRBJ2-7; V: TRBV28; size: .; D: .; DNA: TGTGCCAGCAGCGGCCAGGGGTACGTTTCCGAGCAGTACTTC; CDR3: CASSGQGYVSEQYF
J: TRBJ2-1; V: TRBV7-3; size: .; D: TRBD2; DNA: TGTGCCAGCAGCTCCTTAGCGGGGGGGCATGAGCAGTTCTTC; CDR3: CASSSLAGGHEQFF
J: TRBJ2-3; V: TRBV7-9; size: .; D: .; DNA: TGTGCCAGCAGCTTAAGCCGAGATACGCAGTATTTT; CDR3: CASSLSRDTQYF
J: TRBJ1-1; V: TRBV19; size: .; D: .; DNA: TGTGCCACCTCCTCGGGATTTAGAGAAGCTTTCTTT; CDR3: CATSSGFREAFF
J: TRBJ1-4; V: TRBV6-1; size: .; D: TRBD1; DNA: TGTGCCAGCAGTGAAGTGGTTGCTGGGACAGGGTTGGATGAAAAACTGTTTTTT; CDR3: CASSEVVAGTGLDEKLFF
J: TRBJ1-2; V: TRBV7-9; size: .; D: TRBD1; DNA: TGTGCCAGCAGCCCCGGCTTTGGGACAGGGGGAAGGCCTAACTATGGCTACACCTTC; CDR3: CASSPGFGTGGRPNYGYTF
J: TRBJ1-1; V: TRBV11-2; size: .; D: TRBD1; DNA: TGTGCCAGCAGCTTAGACGGACAGGGGGTAGCTTTCTTT; CDR3: CASSLDGQGVAFF
J: TRBJ1-2; V: TRBV25-1; size: .; D: .; DNA: TGTGCCAGCAGGGTTAATACAGGGTATGGCTACACCTTC; CDR3: CASRVNTGYGYTF
J: TRBJ2-7; V: TRBV4-1; size: .; D: .; DNA: TGCGCCAGCAGCCAAAAGGGCGGAGGGGCCCCCTACGAGCAGTACTTC; CDR3: CASSQKGGGAPYEQYF
J: TRBJ1-6; V: TRBV6-5; size: .; D: .; DNA: TGTGCCACCTTATTGGGGGGGAGGAATTCACCCCTCCACTTT; CDR3: CATLLGGRNSPLHF
J: TRBJ2-5; V: TRBV28; size: .; D: .; DNA: TGTGCCAGCAGTTTACAGGAGACCCAGTACTTC; CDR3: CASSLQETQYF